The clone carrying this T cell receptor (beta chain) was counted a few times. The antigen is undetermined. This sample was included in a study of T-cell reconstitution after alpha-beta-depleted transplantation in children. Study outcomes and limitations: Day-60 TCRbeta diversity that was high in some patients was derived from surviving recipient T cells and thymic progenitors.

Trimming stripped 3 bases from V and 7 bases from J, with 10 bases between. CDR1 MNHEY and CDR2 SMNVEV come from the germline V gene (reference sequence). This CDR3 comprises 13 residues. During its preparation, the TCRbeta library received unique molecular identifiers. TCRdb ran MiXCR on the PCR reads and lists one entry per CDR3 protein. The top ten hold 12% to 15% of the sample, which has more than 500,000 distinct CDR3 sequences, 11% seen once. The chain combines TRBV27 with TRBJ2-1, with a weak D call TRBD1 (5 bases). The receptor's source is a female patient aged 2-9 years who had a stem cell transplant for aplastic anemia, so the T cells may come from the graft donor. This sample comprised PBMCs, mostly from graft donor cells, obtained 180 days after TCRalphabeta/CD19-depleted stem cell transplant. The CDR3 spells CASSFIGANEQFF. The CDR3 bases are TGTGCCAGCAGTTTCATAGGGGCGAATGAGCAGTTCTTC.